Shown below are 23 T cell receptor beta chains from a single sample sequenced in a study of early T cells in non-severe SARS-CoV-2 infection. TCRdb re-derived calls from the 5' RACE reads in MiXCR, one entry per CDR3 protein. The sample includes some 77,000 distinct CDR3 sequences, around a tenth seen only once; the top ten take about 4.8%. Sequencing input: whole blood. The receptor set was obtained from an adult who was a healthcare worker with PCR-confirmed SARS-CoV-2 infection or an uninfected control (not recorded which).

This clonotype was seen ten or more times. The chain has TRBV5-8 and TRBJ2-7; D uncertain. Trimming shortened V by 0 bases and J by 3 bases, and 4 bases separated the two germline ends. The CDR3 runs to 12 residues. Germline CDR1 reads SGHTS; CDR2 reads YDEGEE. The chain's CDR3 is CASSLASYEQYF. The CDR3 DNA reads TGTGCCAGCAGCTTGGCTAGCTACGAGCAGTACTTC.

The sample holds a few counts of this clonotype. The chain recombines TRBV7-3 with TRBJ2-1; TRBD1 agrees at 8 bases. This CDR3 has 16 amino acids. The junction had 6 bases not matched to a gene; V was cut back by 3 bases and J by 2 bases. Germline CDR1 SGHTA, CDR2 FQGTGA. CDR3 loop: CASSLSGTGTYNEQFF. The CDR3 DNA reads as TGTGCCAGCAGCTTGTCCGGGACAGGCACCTACAATGAGCAGTTCTTC.

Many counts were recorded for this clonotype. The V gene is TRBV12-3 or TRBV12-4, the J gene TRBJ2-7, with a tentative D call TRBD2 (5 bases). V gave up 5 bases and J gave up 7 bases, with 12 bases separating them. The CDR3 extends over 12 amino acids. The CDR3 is CASSSLGMEQYF. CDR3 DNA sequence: TGTGCCAGCAGTAGCCTCGGGATGGAGCAGTACTTC.

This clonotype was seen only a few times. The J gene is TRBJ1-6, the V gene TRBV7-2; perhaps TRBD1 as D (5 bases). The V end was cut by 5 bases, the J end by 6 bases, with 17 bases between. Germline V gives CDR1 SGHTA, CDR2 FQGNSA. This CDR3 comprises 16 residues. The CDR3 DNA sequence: TGTGCCAGCAGCCGGAGGTCGGGACGACTTAATTCACCCCTCCACTTT. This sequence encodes CASSRRSGRLNSPLHF. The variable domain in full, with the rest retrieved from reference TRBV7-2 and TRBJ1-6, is GAGVSQSPSNKVTEKGKDVELRCDPISGHTALYWYRQSLGQGLEFLIYFQGNSAPDKSGLPSDRFSAERTGGSVSTLTIQRTQQEDSAVYLCASSRRSGRLNSPLHFGNGTRLTVT.

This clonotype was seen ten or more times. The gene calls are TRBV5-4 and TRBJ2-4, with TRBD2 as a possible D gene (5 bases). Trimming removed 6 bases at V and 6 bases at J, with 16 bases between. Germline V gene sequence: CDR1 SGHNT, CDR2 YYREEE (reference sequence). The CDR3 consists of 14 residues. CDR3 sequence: CASKMWETRNIQYF. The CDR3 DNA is TGTGCCAGCAAAATGTGGGAGACGAGAAACATTCAGTACTTC.

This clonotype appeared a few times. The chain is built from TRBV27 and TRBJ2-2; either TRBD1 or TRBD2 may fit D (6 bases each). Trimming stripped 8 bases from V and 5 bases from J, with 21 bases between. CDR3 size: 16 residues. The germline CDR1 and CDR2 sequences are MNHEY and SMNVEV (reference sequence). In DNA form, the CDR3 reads TGTGCCAGCCGCGGGCCGGGGGCGCGTGATACCGGGGAGCTGTTTTTT. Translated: CASRGPGARDTGELFF.

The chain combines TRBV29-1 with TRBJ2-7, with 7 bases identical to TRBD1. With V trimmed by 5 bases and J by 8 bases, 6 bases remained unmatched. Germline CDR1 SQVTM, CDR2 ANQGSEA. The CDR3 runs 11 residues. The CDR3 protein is CSVLTGYKQYF. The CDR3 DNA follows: TGCAGCGTTTTGACAGGGTACAAGCAGTACTTC.

CDR3 protein: CASSLGSGQGPNEQFF. The CDR3 DNA reads TGCGCCAGCAGCTTGGGATCCGGACAGGGTCCCAATGAGCAGTTCTTC. V and J are TRBV5-1 and TRBJ2-1, with TRBD1 identical over 8 bases. The CDR3 contains 16 residues. Germline assignment: CDR1 SGHRS and CDR2 YFSETQ. Unmatched junction bases numbered 8, after V lost 0 bases and J lost 6 bases.

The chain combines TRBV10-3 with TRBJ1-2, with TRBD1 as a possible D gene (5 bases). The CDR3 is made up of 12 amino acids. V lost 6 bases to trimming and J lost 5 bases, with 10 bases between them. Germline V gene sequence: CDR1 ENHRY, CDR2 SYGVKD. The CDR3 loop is CAISGALYGYTF. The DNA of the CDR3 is TGTGCCATCAGCGGGGCCTTATATGGCTACACCTTC.

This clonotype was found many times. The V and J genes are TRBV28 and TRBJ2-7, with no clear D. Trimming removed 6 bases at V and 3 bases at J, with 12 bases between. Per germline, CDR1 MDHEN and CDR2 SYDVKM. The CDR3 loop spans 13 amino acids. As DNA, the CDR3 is TGTGCCAGCAGCCCCCGTGGCTTCTACGAGCAGTACTTC. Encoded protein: CASSPRGFYEQYF.

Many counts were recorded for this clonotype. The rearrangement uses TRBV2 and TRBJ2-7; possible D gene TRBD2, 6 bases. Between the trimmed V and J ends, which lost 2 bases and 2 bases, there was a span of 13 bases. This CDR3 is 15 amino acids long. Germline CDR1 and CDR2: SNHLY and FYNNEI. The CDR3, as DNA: TGTGCCAGCAGTGAATTGGCGGGGATAGCCTACGAGCAGTACTTC. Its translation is CASSELAGIAYEQYF. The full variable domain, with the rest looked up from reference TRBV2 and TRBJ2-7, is EPEVTQTPSHQVTQMGQEVILRCVPISNHLYFYWYRQILGQKVEFLVSFYNNEISEKSEIFDDQFSVERPDGSNFTLKIRSTKLEDSAMYFCASSELAGIAYEQYFGPGTRLTVT.

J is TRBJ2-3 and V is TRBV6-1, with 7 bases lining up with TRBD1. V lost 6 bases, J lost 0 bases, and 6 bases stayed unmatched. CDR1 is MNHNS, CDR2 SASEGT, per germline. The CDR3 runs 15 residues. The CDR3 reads CASRVQQGSTDTQYF. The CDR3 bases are TGTGCCAGCAGGGTCCAACAGGGGAGCACAGATACGCAGTATTTT.

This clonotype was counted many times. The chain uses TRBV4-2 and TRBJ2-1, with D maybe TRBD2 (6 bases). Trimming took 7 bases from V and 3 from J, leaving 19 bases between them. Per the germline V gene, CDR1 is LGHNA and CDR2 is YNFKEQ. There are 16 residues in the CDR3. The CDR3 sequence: CASNRGDPTVYNEQFF. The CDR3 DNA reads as TGTGCCAGCAATCGCGGGGACCCTACGGTCTACAATGAGCAGTTCTTC.

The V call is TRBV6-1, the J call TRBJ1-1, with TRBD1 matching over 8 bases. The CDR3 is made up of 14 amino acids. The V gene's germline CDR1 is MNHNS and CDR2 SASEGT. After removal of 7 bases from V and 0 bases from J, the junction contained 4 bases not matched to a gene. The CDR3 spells CASKGQAMNTEAFF. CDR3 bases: TGTGCCAGCAAGGGACAGGCGATGAACACTGAAGCTTTCTTT.

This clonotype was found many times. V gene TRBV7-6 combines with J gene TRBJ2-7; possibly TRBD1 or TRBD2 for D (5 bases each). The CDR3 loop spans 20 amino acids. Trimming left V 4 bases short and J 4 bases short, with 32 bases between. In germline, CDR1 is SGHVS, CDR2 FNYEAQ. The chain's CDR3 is CASSSTVKAFATGRGYEQYF. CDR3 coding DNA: TGTGCCAGCAGCTCTACGGTCAAGGCCTTTGCCACAGGAAGAGGGTACGAGCAGTACTTC.

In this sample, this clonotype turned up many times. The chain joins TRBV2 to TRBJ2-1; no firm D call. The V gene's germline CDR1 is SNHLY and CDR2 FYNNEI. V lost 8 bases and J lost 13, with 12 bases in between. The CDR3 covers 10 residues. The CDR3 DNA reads TGTGCCAGCGATGATGGGTCCCAGTTCTTC. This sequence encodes CASDDGSQFF.

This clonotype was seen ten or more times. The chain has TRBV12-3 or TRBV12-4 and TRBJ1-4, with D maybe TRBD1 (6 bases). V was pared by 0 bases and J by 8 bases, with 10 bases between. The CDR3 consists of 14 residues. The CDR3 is CASSLARGYEKLFF. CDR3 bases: TGTGCCAGCAGTTTAGCCAGGGGCTACGAAAAACTGTTTTTT.

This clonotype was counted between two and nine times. The CDR3: CSARGVSGTDPYEQYF. CDR3 nucleotide sequence: TGCAGTGCTAGGGGGGTTAGCGGGACCGATCCCTACGAGCAGTACTTC. The genes are TRBV20-1 and TRBJ2-7, with 8 bases aligning to TRBD2. CDR1 DFQATT and CDR2 SNEGSKA come from the germline V gene (reference sequence). V shed 3 bases, J shed 2 bases, and the junction held 12 bases outside the gene matches. This CDR3 has 16 residues.

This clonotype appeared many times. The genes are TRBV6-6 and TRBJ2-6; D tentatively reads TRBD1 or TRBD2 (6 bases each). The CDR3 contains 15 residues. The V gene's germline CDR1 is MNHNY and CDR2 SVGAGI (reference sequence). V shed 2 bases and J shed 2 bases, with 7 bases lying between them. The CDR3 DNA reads TGTGCCAGCAGTTACCGGGGGCCTGGGGCCAACGTCCTGACTTTC. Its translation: CASSYRGPGANVLTF.

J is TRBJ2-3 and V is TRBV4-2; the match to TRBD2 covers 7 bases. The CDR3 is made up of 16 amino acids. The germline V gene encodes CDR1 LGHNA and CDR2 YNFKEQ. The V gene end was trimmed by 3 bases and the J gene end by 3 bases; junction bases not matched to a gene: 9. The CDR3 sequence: CASSHGGLGETDTQYF. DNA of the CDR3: TGTGCCAGCAGCCACGGCGGACTAGGGGAGACAGATACGCAGTATTTT.

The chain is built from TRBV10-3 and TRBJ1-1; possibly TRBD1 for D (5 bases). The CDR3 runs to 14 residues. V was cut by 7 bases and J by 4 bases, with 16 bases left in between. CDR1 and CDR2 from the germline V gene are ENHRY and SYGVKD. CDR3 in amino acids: CAITSGYGGTEAFF. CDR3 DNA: TGTGCCATCACGTCAGGGTATGGGGGCACTGAAGCTTTCTTT.

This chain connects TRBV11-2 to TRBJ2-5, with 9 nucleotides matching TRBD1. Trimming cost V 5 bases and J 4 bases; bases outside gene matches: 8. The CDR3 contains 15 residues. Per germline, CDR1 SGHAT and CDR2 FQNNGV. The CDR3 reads CASSLWDRVGETQYF. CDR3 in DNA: TGTGCCAGCAGCCTATGGGACAGGGTGGGAGAGACCCAGTACTTC.

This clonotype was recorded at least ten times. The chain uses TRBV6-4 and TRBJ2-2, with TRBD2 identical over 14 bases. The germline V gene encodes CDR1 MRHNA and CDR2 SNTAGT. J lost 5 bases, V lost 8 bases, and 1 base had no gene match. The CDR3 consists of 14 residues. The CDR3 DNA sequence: TGTGCCAGCGGGACTAGCGGGAGTACCGGGGAGCTGTTTTTT. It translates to CASGTSGSTGELFF.